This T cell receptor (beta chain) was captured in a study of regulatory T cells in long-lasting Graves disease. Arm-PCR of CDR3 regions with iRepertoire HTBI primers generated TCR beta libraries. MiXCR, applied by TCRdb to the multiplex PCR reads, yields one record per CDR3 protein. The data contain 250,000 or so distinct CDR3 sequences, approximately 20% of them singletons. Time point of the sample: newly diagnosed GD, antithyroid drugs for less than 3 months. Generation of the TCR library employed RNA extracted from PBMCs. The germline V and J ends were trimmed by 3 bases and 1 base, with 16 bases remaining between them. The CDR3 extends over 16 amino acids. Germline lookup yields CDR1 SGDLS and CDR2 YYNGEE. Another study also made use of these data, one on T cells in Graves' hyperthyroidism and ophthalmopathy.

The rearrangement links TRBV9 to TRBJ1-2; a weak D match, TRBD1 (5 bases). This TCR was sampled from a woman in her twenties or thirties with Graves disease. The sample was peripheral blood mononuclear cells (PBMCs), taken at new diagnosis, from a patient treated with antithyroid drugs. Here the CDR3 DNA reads TGTGCCAGCAGCGGCGGGGACGGTTTCCGTAACTATGGCTACACCTTC. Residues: CASSGGDGFRNYGYTF. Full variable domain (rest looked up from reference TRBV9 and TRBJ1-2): DSGVTQTPKHLITATGQRVTLRCSPRSGDLSVYWYQQSLDQGLQFLIQYYNGEERAKGNILERFSAQQFPDLHSELNLSSLELGDSALYFCASSGGDGFRNYGYTFGSGTRLTVV.